The T cell receptor (beta chain) described here comes from a study of T cell responses to AZD1222 COVID-19 vaccine. Whole-study findings and limits: In the spike-specific TCR repertoire, nearly half reportedly target unmutated variant regions.

Second doses that came at about 4 or about 12 weeks were put together. Using immunoSEQ multiplex PCR, the repertoire was profiled, and TCRdb retains in-frame clones only, with some absent. The sample yields about 39,000 clones, about 92% seen once. From germline, CDR1 is MNHEY and CDR2 SVGAGI. The CDR3 is 14 amino acids. Trimming took 10 bases from V and 4 from J, leaving 14 bases between them. Concerning this clone itself: As yet, its antigen is unknown.

Sequencing was performed on peripheral blood, taken 28 days after the second AZD1222 dose. This clonotype was obtained from an adult who received the AZD1222 COVID-19 vaccine. The V call is TRBV6-5, the J call TRBJ1-6; D is unclear. As DNA, the CDR3 is TGTGCCACATACCCCGAGCCTTATAATTCACCCCTCCACTTT. It codes for CATYPEPYNSPLHF.